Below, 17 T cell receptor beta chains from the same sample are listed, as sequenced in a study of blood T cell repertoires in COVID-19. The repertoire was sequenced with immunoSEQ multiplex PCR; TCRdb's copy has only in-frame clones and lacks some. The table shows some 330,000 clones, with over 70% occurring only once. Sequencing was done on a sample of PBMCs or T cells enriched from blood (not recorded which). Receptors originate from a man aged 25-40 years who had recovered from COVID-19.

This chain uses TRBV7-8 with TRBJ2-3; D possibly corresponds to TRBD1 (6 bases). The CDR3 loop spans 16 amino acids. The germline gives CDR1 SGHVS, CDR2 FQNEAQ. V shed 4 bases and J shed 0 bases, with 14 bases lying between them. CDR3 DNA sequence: TGTGCCAGCAGCTCGGACAGTTCAACTAGCACAGATACGCAGTATTTT. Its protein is CASSSDSSTSTDTQYF.

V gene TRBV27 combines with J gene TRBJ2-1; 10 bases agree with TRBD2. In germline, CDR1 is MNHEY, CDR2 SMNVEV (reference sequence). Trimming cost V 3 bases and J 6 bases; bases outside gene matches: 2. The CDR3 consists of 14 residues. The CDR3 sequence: CASSLGTSVNEQFF. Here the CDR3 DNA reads TGTGCCAGCAGTTTGGGGACTAGCGTCAATGAGCAGTTCTTC.

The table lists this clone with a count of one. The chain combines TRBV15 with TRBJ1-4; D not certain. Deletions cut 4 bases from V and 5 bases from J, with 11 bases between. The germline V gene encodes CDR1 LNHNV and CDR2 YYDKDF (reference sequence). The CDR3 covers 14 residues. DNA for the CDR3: TGTGCCACCAGCACCAGATTGGTAAATGAAAAACTGTTTTTT. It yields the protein CATSTRLVNEKLFF. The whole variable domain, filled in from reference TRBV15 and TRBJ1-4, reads DAMVIQNPRYQVTQFGKPVTLSCSQTLNHNVMYWYQQKSSQAPKLLFHYYDKDFNNEADTPDNFQSRRPNTSFCFLDIRSPGLGDTAMYLCATSTRLVNEKLFFGSGTQLSVL.

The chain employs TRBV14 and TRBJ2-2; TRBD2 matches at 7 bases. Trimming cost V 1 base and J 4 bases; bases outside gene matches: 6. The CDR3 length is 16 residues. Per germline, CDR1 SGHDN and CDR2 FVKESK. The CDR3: CASSQAGTISTGELFF. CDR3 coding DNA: TGTGCCAGCAGCCAAGCCGGGACTATCAGCACCGGGGAGCTGTTTTTT.

In DNA, the CDR3 is TGTGCCATCAGCCCCACAGCCTCCTCACCCCTCCACTTT. Its protein product is CAISPTASSPLHF. V is TRBV10-3 and J is TRBJ1-6; D not resolved. Germline V gene sequence: CDR1 ENHRY, CDR2 SYGVKD. Trimming cost V 6 bases and J 10 bases, with 13 bases left between them. The CDR3 spans 13 residues.

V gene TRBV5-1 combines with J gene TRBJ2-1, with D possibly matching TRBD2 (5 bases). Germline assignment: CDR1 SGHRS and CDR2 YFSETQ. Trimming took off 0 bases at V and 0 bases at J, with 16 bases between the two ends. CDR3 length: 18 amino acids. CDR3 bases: TGCGCCAGCAGCTTGGCTGAAGTATGGGGAGCCTCCTACAATGAGCAGTTCTTC. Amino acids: CASSLAEVWGASYNEQFF.

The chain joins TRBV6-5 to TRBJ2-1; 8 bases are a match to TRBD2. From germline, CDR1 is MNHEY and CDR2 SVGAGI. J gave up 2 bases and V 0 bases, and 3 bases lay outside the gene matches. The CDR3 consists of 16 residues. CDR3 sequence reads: CASSYSAGEAYNEQFF. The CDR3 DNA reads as TGTGCCAGCAGTTACTCAGCGGGGGAGGCCTACAATGAGCAGTTCTTC.

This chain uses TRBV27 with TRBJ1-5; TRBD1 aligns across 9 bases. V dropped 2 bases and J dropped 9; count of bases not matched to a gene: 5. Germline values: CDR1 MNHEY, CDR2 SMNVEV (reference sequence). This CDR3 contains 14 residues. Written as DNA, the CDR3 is TGTGCCAGCAGTTTAGGACAGGGGAACCTGCCCCAGCATTTT. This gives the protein CASSLGQGNLPQHF.

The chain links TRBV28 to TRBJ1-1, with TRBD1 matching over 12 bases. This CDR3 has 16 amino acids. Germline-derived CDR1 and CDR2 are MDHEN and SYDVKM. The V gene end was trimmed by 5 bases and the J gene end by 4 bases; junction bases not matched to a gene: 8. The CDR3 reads CASSPGQGAWVTEAFF. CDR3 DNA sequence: TGTGCCAGCAGTCCGGGACAGGGGGCATGGGTCACTGAAGCTTTCTTT.

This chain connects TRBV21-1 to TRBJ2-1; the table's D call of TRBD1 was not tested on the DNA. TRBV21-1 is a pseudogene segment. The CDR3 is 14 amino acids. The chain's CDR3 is CASSKAARNNEQFF. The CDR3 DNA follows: TGTGCCAGCAGCAAAGCGGCCAGAAACAATGAGCAGTTCTTC.

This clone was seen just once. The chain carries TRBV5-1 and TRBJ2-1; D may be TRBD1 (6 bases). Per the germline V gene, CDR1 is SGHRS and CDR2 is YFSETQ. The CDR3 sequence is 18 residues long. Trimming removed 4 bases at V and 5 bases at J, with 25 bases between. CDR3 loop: CASSPIHKDGDINNEQFF. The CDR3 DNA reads TGCGCCAGCAGCCCGATTCATAAAGACGGGGACATTAACAATGAGCAGTTCTTC.

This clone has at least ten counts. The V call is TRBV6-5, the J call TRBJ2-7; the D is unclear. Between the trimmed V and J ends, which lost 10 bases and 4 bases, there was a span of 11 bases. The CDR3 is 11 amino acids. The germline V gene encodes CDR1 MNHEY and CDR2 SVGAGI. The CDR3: CATSFRYEQYF. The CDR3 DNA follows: TGTGCCACCAGCTTCCGGTACGAGCAGTACTTC.

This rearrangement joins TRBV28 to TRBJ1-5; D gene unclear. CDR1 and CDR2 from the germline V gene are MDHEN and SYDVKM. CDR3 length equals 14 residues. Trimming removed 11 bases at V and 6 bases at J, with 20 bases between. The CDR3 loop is CAARGSPLGQPQHF. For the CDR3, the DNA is TGTGCCGCTAGAGGGTCCCCCCTCGGTCAGCCCCAGCATTTT.

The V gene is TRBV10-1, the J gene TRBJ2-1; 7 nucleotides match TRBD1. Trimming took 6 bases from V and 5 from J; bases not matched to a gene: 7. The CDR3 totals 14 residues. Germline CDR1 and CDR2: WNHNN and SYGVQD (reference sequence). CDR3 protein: CASSPGTEDNEQFF. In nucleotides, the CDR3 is TGCGCCAGCAGCCCCGGGACAGAGGACAATGAGCAGTTCTTC.

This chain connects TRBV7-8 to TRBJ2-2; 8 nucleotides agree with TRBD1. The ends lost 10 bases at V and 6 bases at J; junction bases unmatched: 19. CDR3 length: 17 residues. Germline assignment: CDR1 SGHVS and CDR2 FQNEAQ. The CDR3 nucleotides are TGTGCCACCGAGAGTAATATTTTACAGGGGGTTTCCGGGGAGCTGTTTTTT. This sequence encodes CATESNILQGVSGELFF.

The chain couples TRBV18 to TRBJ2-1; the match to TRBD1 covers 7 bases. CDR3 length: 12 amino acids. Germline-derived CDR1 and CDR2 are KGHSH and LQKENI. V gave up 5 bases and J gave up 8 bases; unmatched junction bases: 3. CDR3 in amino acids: CASSEQGYEQFF. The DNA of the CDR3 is TGTGCCAGCTCAGAACAGGGGTATGAGCAGTTCTTC.

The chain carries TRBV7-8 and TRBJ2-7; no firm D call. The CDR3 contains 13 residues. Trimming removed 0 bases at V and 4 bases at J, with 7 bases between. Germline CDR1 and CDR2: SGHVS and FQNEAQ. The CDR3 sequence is CASSLARGYEQYF. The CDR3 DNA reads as TGTGCCAGCAGCTTAGCGAGAGGATACGAGCAGTACTTC.